This TCR beta chain was retrieved from a study of blood T cell repertoires in COVID-19. Across the whole study: Collection of acute and convalescent COVID-19 samples took place in the United States, Italy and Spain.

Clones were read by immunoSEQ multiplex PCR, and TCRdb kept only the in-frame ones, dropping some. The sample lists roughly 200,000 clones; 60% to 85% were seen once. V was cut by 4 bases and J by 8 bases, with 11 bases left in between. In germline, CDR1 is MGHDK, CDR2 SYGVNS. The CDR3 has 13 residues. The chain recombines TRBV25-1 with TRBJ2-2, with D perhaps matching TRBD2 (6 bases). Sequences were obtained from peripheral blood. This sequence originates from a woman in her 70s with acute or convalescent COVID-19. In nucleotides, the CDR3 is TGTGCCAGCAGTGGGAGGGCGTGGGGGGAGCTGTTTTTT. Translating it yields CASSGRAWGELFF. Together with reference TRBV25-1 and TRBJ2-2, the CDR3 gives the full variable domain: EADIYQTPRYLVIGTGKKITLECSQTMGHDKMYWYQQDPGMELHLIHYSYGVNSTEKGDLSSESTVSRIRTEHFPLTLESARPSHTSQYLCASSGRAWGELFFGEGSRLTVL.